This T cell receptor beta chain is from a study of CD8 T cells in Susac syndrome. General study results and limits: Acknowledgment was made by the study that its TCR sequencing and HLA analysis involved a relatively small number of individuals.

Negative magnetic isolation gave CD8+ and CD4+ cells; FACS enriched CD8+ TEMRA. A note on this clonotype: Its antigen is unidentified.

RNA amounts of about 0.45 to 1 ug underwent reverse transcription with random hexamers. TCR beta CDR3 was amplified by immunoSEQ multiplex PCR. This amplification extended across 54 Vbeta and 13 Jbeta segments. From the immunoSEQ multiplex PCR reads, TCRdb called clonotypes with MiXCR, one entry per CDR3 protein. The sample lists about 170,000 distinct CDR3 sequences, approximately 93% occurring once. Trimming took off 4 bases at V and 5 bases at J, with 12 bases between the two ends. This CDR3 region has 13 residues. CDR1 is SGHRS and CDR2 is YFSETQ in the germline V gene. The V call is TRBV5-1, the J call TRBJ2-5; no reliable D call. The sample consisted of CD4+ T cells from PBMCs. This receptor was taken from a human donor with multiple sclerosis. The CDR3 protein is CASSQNRMETQYF. Here the CDR3 DNA reads TGCGCCAGCAGCCAAAATCGAATGGAGACCCAGTACTTC.